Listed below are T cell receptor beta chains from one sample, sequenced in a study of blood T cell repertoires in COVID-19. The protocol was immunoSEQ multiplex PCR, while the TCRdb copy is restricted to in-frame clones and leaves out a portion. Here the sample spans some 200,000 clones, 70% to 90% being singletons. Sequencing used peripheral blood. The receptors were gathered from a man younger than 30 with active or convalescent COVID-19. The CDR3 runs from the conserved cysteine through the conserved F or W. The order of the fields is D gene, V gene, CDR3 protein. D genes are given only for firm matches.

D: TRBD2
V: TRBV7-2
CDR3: CASSLGGSLAGGTNEQFF

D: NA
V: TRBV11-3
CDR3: CASNRRRERMWGYTF

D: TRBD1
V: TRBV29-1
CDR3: CSVADRLNTEAFF

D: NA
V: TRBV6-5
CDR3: CASSYSTEQAYEQYF

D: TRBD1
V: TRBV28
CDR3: CASSLQGASEAFF

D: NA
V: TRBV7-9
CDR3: CASIRSSGNTIYF

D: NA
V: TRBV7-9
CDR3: CASLDTGGGAAYEQYF

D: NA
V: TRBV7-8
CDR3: CASSLALTTNTGELFF

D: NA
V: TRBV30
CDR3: CAWDPTVNTEAFF

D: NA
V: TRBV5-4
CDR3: CASSLAGSETQYF

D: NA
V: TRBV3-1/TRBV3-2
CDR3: CASSQDTWAAGELFF

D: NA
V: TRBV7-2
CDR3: CASSLAPTTYEQYF

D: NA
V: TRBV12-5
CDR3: CASGLVLSGYTF

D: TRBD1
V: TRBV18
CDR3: CASSPGTGYYEQYF

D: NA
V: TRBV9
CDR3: CASSAERDGQFNQPQHF

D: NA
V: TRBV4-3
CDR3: CASSQDRESWTGELFF

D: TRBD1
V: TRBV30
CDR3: CAWRRQGNTEAFF

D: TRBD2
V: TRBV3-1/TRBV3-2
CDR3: CASSHWTSGNTGELFF

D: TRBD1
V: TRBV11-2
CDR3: CASSYRGLPYEQYF

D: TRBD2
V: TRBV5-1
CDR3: CASSRTSGAYEQYF

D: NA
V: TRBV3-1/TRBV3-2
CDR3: CASSSASSYNEQFF

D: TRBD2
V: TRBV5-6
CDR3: CASSLAGGGETQYF

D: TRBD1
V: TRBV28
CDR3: CASSPWEGTGANQPQHF

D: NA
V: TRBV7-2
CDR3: CASSSPGVGSNQPQHF

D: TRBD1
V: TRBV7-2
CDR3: CASSQGPGGNEQFF

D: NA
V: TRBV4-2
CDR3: CASSPQVGAHTEAFF

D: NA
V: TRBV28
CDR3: CASSLRFGQGHGELFF

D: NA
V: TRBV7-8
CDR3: CASSLPGTWQYF

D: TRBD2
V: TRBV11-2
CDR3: CASSFGSLAGTDTQYF

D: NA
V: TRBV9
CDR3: CASSVAGGGGSSYNEQFF

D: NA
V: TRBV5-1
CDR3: CASRGWGAYEQYF

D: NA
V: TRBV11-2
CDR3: CASSLSTNEKLFF

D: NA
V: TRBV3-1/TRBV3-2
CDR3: CASSPLPSGPLAGELFF

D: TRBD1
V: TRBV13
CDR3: CASSLGAGTAKPELFF

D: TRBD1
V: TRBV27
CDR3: CASSLSAGGITEAFF

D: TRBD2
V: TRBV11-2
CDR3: CASSLRVAGDSYEQYF

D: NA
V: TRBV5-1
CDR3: CASSGYLDTTTNEKLFF

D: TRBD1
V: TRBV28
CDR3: CASATSQGAGQPQHF

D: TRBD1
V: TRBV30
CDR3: CAWKDRGKGKNEKLFF

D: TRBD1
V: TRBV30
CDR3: CAWTQDRDYGYTF

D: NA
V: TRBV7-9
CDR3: CASSRPTDEVSYEQYF

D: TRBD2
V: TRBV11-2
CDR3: CASSLDLTSGRVGEQYF

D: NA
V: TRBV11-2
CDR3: CASSPRSAGARTGELFF

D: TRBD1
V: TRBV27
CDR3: CASSWRPGGFKSYNEQFF

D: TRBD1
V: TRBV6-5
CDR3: CASAMGTDNQPQHF

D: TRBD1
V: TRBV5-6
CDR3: CASTPSGTGDTGELFF

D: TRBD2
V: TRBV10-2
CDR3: CAGMKAGAKYEQYF

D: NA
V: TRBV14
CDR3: CASSRVNVLYTF

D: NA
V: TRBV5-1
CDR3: CASSPDSMNTEAFF

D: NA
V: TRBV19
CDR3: CASRFSGDYGYTF

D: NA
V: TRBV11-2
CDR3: CASSLAPSGNEQYF

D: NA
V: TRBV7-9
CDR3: CASSVGAATTSLPF

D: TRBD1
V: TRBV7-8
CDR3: CASSPGQGNTEAFF

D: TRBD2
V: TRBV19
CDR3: CASSTLRLAGVGEQFF

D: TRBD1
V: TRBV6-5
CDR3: CASSSGTEGSQPQHF

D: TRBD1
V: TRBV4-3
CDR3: CASSQPGGDETQYF

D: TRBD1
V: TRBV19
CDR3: CASSRGGTGAGHEQYF